The clone carrying this T cell receptor (beta chain) was observed once. What it binds is not known. These data are taken from a study of somatic mutations in cytotoxic T cells in rheumatoid arthritis. Overall study: There were some V beta antibody-stained T-cell populations flow-sorted at nearly 100% purity, and these included V beta1+ cells sequenced for TCRB.

Generated by immunoSEQ multiplex PCR, the TCRdb table keeps only in-frame clones and is missing some. The table includes about 19,000 clones, about 81% detected once. Study results and caveats: Levels of CD8+ T-cell clonality in rheumatoid arthritis patients were statistically indistinguishable from those seen in age-matched healthy controls, with no significant difference.

Trimming took off 1 base at V and 5 bases at J, with 16 bases between the two ends. The CDR3 consists of 15 residues. The V gene's germline CDR1 is SGHKS and CDR2 YYEKEE (reference sequence). V usage is TRBV5-5 and J usage is TRBJ2-7, with D possibly being TRBD1 (6 bases). This receptor was identified in an adult with rheumatoid arthritis. Sample: CD8+ T cells sorted from blood. The CDR3: CASSLRGRGSDEQYF. DNA for the CDR3: TGTGCCAGCAGCTTGAGGGGCAGGGGTAGCGACGAGCAGTACTTC. Using reference TRBV5-5 and TRBJ2-7 for the parts outside the CDR3, the full variable domain is DAGVTQSPTHLIKTRGQQVTLRCSPISGHKSVSWYQQVLGQGPQFIFQYYEKEERGRGNFPDRFSARQFPNYSSELNVNALLLGDSALYLCASSLRGRGSDEQYFGPGTRLTVT.